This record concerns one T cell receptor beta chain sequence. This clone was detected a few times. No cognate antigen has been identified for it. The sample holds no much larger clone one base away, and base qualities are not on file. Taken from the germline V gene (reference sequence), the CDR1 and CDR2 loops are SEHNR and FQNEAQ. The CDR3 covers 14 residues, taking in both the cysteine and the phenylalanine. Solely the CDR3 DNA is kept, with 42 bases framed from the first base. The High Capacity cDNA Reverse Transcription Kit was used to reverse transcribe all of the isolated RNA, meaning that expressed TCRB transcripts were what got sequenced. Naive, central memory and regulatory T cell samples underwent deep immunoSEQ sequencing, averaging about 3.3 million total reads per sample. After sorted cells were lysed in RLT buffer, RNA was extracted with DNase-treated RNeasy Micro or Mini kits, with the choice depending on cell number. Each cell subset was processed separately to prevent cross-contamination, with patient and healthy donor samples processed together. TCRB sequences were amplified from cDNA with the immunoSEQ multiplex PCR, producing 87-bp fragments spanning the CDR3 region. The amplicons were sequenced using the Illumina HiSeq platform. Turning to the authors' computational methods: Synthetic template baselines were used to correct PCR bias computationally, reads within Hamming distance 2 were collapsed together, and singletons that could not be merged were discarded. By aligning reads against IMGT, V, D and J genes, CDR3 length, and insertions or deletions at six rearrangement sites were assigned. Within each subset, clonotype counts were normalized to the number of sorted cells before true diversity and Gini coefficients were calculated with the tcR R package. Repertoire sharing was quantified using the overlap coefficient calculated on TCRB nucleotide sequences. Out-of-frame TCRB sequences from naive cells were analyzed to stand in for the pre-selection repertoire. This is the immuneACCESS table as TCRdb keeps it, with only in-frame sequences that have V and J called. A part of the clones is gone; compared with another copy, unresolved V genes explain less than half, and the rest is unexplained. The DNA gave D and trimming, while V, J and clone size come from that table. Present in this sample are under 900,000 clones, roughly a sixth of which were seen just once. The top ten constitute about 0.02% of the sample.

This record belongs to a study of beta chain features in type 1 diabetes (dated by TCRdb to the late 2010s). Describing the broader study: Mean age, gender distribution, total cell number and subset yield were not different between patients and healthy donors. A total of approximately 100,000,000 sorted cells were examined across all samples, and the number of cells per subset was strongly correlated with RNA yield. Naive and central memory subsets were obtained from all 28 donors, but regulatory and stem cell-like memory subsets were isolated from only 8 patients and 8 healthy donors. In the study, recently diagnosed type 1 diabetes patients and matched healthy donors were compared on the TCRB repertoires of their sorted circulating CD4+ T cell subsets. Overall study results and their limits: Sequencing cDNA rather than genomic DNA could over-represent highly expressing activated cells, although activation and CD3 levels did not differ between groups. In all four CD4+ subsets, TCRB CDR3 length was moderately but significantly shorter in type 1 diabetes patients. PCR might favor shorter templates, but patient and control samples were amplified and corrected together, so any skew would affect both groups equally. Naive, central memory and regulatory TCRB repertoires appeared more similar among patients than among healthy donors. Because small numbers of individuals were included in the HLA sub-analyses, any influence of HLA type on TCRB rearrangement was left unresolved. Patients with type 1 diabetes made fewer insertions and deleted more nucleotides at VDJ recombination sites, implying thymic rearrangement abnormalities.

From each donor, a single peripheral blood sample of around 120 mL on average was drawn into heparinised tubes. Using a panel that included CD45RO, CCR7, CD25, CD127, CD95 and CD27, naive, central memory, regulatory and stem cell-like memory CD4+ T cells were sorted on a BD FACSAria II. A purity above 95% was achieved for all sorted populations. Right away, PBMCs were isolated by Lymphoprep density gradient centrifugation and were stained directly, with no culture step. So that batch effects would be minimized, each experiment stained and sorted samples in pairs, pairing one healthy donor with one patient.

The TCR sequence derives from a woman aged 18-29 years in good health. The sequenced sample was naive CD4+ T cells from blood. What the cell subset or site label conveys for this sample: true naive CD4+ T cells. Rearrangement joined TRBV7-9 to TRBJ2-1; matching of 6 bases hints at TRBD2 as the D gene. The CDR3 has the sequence CAPGTPTVGNEQFF. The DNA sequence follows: TGTGCGCCCGGGACTCCAACGGTGGGGAATGAGCAGTTCTTC.